Each of the 2 T cell receptor beta chains below was sequenced from the same sample in a study of beta chain features in type 1 diabetes. The whole isolated RNA underwent reverse transcription, so sequencing captured expressed TCRB transcripts. Assay: immunoSEQ multiplex PCR; the TCRdb copy retains only in-frame clones and omits some. Among around 150,000 clones listed, 6.9% were seen once. The sequencing sample was made of central memory CD4+ T cells from blood. These receptors originate from a woman in her twenties or thirties in good health.

This rearrangement joins TRBV18 to TRBJ2-7; 8 bases map to TRBD2. This CDR3 is built from 16 residues. J was trimmed by 0 bases and V by 8 bases; bases with no gene match: 12. CDR1 is KGHSH and CDR2 is LQKENI in the germline V gene. The CDR3 spells CASPAPAGGLSYEQYF. The CDR3, as DNA: TGTGCCAGCCCAGCACCCGCGGGAGGCCTCTCCTACGAGCAGTACTTC.

The J gene is TRBJ2-5, the V gene TRBV7-3; 8 nucleotides align to TRBD2. The germline V gene has CDR1 SGHTA and CDR2 FQGTGA. V lost 2 bases, J lost 5 bases, and 7 bases stayed unmatched. This CDR3 has 15 residues. Here the CDR3 reads CASSLAGGGGETQYF. As DNA, the CDR3 is TGTGCCAGCAGCTTAGCGGGGGGAGGAGGGGAGACCCAGTACTTC.